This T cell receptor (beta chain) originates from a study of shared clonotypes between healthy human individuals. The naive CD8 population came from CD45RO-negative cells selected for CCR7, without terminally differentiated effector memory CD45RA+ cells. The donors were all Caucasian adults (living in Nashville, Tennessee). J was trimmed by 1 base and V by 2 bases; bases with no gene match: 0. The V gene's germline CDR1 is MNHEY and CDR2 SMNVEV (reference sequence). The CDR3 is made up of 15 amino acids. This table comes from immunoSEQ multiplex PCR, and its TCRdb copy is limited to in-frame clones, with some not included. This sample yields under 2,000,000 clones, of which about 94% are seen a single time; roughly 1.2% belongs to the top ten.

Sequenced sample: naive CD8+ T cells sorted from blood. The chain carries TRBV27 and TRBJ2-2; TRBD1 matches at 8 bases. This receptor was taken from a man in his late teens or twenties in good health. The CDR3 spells CASSLDRGNTGELFF. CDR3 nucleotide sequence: TGTGCCAGCAGTTTAGACAGGGGGAACACCGGGGAGCTGTTTTTT.